The source of this T cell receptor beta chain is a study of cytomegalovirus exposure and HLA in healthy donors. Study results and limitations: Reportedly, a later analysis found an Asian-associated ancestry cluster had fewer N-insertions than the roughly 700-donor mean.

PCR was performed using 60 Vbeta and 13 Jbeta primers. The data were produced by immunoSEQ multiplex PCR, yet TCRdb's version contains in-frame clones alone and is incomplete. The sample comprises some 150,000 clones, roughly 79% of which are singletons, and roughly 0.7% rests with the top ten. This clone was counted between two and nine times. As yet, its antigen is unknown. The CDR3 has 15 residues. From germline, CDR1 is SGHVS and CDR2 FNYEAQ. The ends lost 0 bases at V and 10 bases at J; junction bases unmatched: 6. The sequence was collected from a male donor in good health and CMV-seronegative. Sequencing was performed on PBMCs. This sequence joins TRBV7-6 and TRBJ2-1; 10 nucleotides align to TRBD2. The CDR3 spells CASSLASGGALEQFF. CDR3 nucleotide sequence: TGTGCCAGCAGCTTAGCGAGCGGGGGGGCATTAGAGCAGTTCTTC.